Described below is a single TCR beta chain sequence and its context. The data were obtained in a study of cytomegalovirus exposure and HLA in healthy donors. The CDR3 has 16 residues. In germline, CDR1 is ENHRY, CDR2 SYGVKD. V trimming: 7 bases; J trimming: 0 bases; junction bases outside the gene matches: 10. With 60 Vbeta and 13 Jbeta primers, the PCR was carried out. Sequencing used immunoSEQ multiplex PCR; TCRdb keeps in-frame clones, though not all of them. This sample has about 160,000 clones, with about 80% found just once. Sequencing input: PBMCs. This chain uses TRBV10-3 with TRBJ1-1, with 8 positions matching TRBD1. The TCR originated in a man aged 25 to 45 in good health and CMV-seronegative. The CDR3 sequence is CAIKTGQVEMNTEAFF. The CDR3 DNA sequence: TGTGCCATCAAGACGGGACAGGTAGAAATGAACACTGAAGCTTTCTTT.